This TCR beta chain was observed in a study of cytomegalovirus exposure and HLA in healthy donors. Notes on the study in general: A later analysis reportedly found fewer N-insertions in an Asian-associated ancestry cluster than the roughly 670-donor mean. It was assumed in the presence/absence analyses that sequencing depth was roughly uniform across donors. In the analysis, some V segments, TRBV6-2 and TRBV6-3 included, were excluded as indistinguishable.

Primers included in the PCR were 60 Vbeta and 13 Jbeta primers. Clones were sequenced by immunoSEQ multiplex PCR, and TCRdb holds only the in-frame ones, with some missing. Among 130,000 to 150,000 clones, about 80% were seen once, and the ten largest hold around 2%. The CDR3 runs to 14 residues. The germline V gene has CDR1 MDHEN and CDR2 SYDVKM. Germline trimming cut 7 bases from V and 5 bases from J; bases unmatched to any gene: 9. Of note for this clone: Its cognate antigen is unknown.

V and J are TRBV28 and TRBJ2-5; TRBD2 aligns across 8 bases. This TCR was sampled from a man aged 30 to 39 in good health and CMV-seronegative. The sample consisted of PBMCs. The CDR3 loop is CASTRPGGSETQYF. In DNA, the CDR3 is TGTGCCAGCACCCGACCGGGAGGGTCCGAGACCCAGTACTTC.